A single sample gave rise to the 30 T cell receptor beta chains below, sequenced in a study of T cells after yellow fever vaccination. TCRdb re-called the 5' RACE reads through MiXCR, storing one row per CDR3 protein. The sample contains 250,000 to 350,000 distinct CDR3 sequences, around 4.3% of which appear only once. Sequences were derived from PBMCs, sampled 15 days after the yellow fever booster vaccination. The receptors come from a man aged 18 to 35 who received the YFV17D yellow fever vaccine.

This clonotype appeared many times. This rearrangement joins TRBV5-1 to TRBJ2-5; either TRBD1 or TRBD2 may fit D (5 bases each). Trimming cost V 1 base and J 5 bases, with 12 bases left between them. The germline gives CDR1 SGHRS, CDR2 YFSETQ. The length of the CDR3 is 14 residues. CDR3 nucleotide sequence: TGCGCCAGCAGCTTGTATCCGGGGCCGGAGACCCAGTACTTC. Translation gives CASSLYPGPETQYF.

This clonotype has at least ten counts. The chain uses TRBV27 and TRBJ2-7, with D possibly matching TRBD1 (5 bases). The ends were cut back, 5 bases at V and 2 bases at J, with 13 bases in the middle. CDR3 size: 14 residues. Germline values: CDR1 MNHEY, CDR2 SMNVEV (reference sequence). The CDR3 DNA reads as TGTGCCAGCAGTCCCAGGGATAGTGCCTACGAGCAGTACGTC. Encoded protein: CASSPRDSAYEQYV.

For this clonotype: Just one base apart from a much larger clone, this may be a read error. Because the CDR3 is missing its conserved closing phenylalanine or tryptophan, this is likely a read error. CDR3 loop: CASSLVRLAGNEQFS. For the CDR3, the DNA is TGTGCCAGCAGCTTAGTCCGGCTAGCGGGCAATGAGCAGTTCTCC. V usage is TRBV7-2 and J usage is TRBJ2-1, with 8 bases aligning to TRBD2. In germline, CDR1 is SGHTA, CDR2 FQGNSA. The CDR3 has 15 residues. After removal of 1 base from V and 6 bases from J, the junction contained 5 bases not matched to a gene.

This clonotype was seen repeatedly, ten times or more. The V call is TRBV5-1, the J call TRBJ2-7, with 12 bases identical to TRBD2. The germline V gene encodes CDR1 SGHRS and CDR2 YFSETQ. The CDR3 extends over 16 amino acids. After removal of 4 bases from V and 0 bases from J, the junction contained 5 bases not matched to a gene. CDR3 protein: CASSPRTSGDSYEQYF. The CDR3 region has the DNA TGCGCCAGCAGCCCCAGGACTAGCGGGGACTCCTACGAGCAGTACTTC.

This clonotype was observed at least ten times. V and J are TRBV7-2 and TRBJ2-5; 9 positions agree with TRBD2. Germline lookup yields CDR1 SGHTA and CDR2 FQGNSA. CDR3 length: 15 residues. The trim removed 1 base at V and 2 bases at J, leaving 2 bases unmatched. CDR3 sequence reads: CASSLGRGGQETQYF. The DNA for the CDR3 is TGTGCCAGCAGCTTAGGGCGGGGGGGGCAAGAGACCCAGTACTTC.

This clonotype was seen a handful of times. V usage is TRBV19 and J usage is TRBJ2-1, with no clear D. From germline, CDR1 is LNHDA and CDR2 SQIVND (reference sequence). The CDR3 has 15 amino acids. The ends were cut back, 1 base at V and 3 bases at J, with 10 bases in the middle. In DNA form, the CDR3 reads TGTGCCAGTAGTATAGGTGGGCTCCTCTACAATGAGCAGTTCTTC. Translating gives CASSIGGLLYNEQFF.

The gene calls are TRBV15 and TRBJ2-5, with TRBD2 matching over 8 bases. This CDR3 is 16 amino acids long. Germline CDR1 LNHNV, CDR2 YYDKDF (reference sequence). J was trimmed by 3 bases and V by 1 base; bases with no gene match: 7. The DNA for the CDR3 is TGTGCCACCAGCAGAGGGGCGACTAGCGATGAAGAGACCCAGTACTTC. Its protein product is CATSRGATSDEETQYF.

This clonotype was picked up many times. The CDR3 nucleotides are TGCGCCAGCAGCTTCGCGGGGGTTTCCTACGAGCAGTACTTC. Amino acid sequence: CASSFAGVSYEQYF. This chain connects TRBV5-1 to TRBJ2-7; 7 positions match TRBD2. The V and J ends lost 2 bases and 1 base, in that order; junction bases with no gene match: 3. Germline-derived CDR1 and CDR2 are SGHRS and YFSETQ. The CDR3 loop spans 14 amino acids.

The table lists this clonotype with many counts. The V gene is TRBV5-1, the J gene TRBJ2-1, with a tentative D call TRBD2 (5 bases). The germline CDR1 and CDR2 sequences are SGHRS and YFSETQ. The CDR3 length is 14 residues. The V gene lost 5 bases and the J gene lost 4 bases, with 13 bases spanning the gap. The CDR3 region has the DNA TGCGCCAGCAGTGACGGGGATACTTACAATGAGCAGTTCTTC. Protein sequence: CASSDGDTYNEQFF. The whole variable domain, remainder taken from reference TRBV5-1 and TRBJ2-1, is KAGVTQTPRYLIKTRGQQVTLSCSPISGHRSVSWYQQTPGQGLQFLFEYFSETQRNKGNFPGRFSGRQFSNSRSEMNVSTLELGDSALYLCASSDGDTYNEQFFGPGTRLTVL.

This clonotype was observed a handful of times. The J gene is TRBJ2-5, the V gene TRBV3-1; D unresolved. Trimming took 3 bases from V and 4 from J, leaving 6 bases between them. The CDR3 consists of 12 residues. Per the germline V gene, CDR1 is LGHDT and CDR2 is YNNKEL (reference sequence). Here the CDR3 DNA reads TGTGCCAGCAGCCATATCCCAGAGACCCAGTACTTC. It specifies CASSHIPETQYF.

The rearrangement links TRBV5-1 to TRBJ2-1, with D unresolved. Germline lookup yields CDR1 SGHRS and CDR2 YFSETQ. The CDR3 is 15 residues long. V was clipped by 5 bases and J by 0 bases, with 12 bases between them. In DNA form, the CDR3 reads TGCGCCAGCAGTCCCATCCCGAGCTCCTACAATGAGCAGTTCTTC. Protein product: CASSPIPSSYNEQFF.

V and J are TRBV7-6 and TRBJ2-6; D possibly corresponds to TRBD2 (6 bases). V was cut by 1 base and J by 4 bases, with 8 bases left in between. The CDR3 extends over 15 amino acids. The germline CDR1 and CDR2 sequences are SGHVS and FNYEAQ. CDR3 bases: TGTGCCAGCAGCTTAGGTGCGGGAGGGGCCAACGTCCTGACTTTC. The encoded protein is CASSLGAGGANVLTF.

V usage is TRBV21-1 and J usage is TRBJ1-1. TRBV21-1 is given as a pseudogene. There are 14 residues in the CDR3. As DNA, the CDR3 is TGTGCCAGCAGCAAACTCCCCCCCGACACTGAAGCTTTCTTT. It is translated as CASSKLPPDTEAFF.

Worth noting for this clonotype: It may be a read error: a sequence one base away is much more abundant. The chain employs TRBV12-3 or TRBV12-4 and TRBJ1-2; TRBD1 might be the D (5 bases). This CDR3 comprises 12 residues. CDR3 coding DNA: TGTGCCAGCAGTTTAAGGGGCTATGGCGACACCTTC. The encoded protein is CASSLRGYGDTF.

This clonotype was observed at least ten times. The chain joins TRBV10-3 to TRBJ2-1, with 14 bases matching TRBD2. Germline V lookup: CDR1 ENHRY, CDR2 SYGVKD. The CDR3 contains 15 residues. Trimming cost V 4 bases and J 5 bases; bases outside gene matches: 1. The CDR3 DNA reads as TGTGCCATCAGTGGGGGACTAGCGGGGGACAATGAGCAGTTCTTC. Translating it yields CAISGGLAGDNEQFF.

This clonotype occurred many times. The gene calls are TRBV18 and TRBJ1-1; weak D call: TRBD1 (6 bases). V dropped 4 bases and J dropped 1 base, with 19 bases sitting between them. Germline V CDR1 and CDR2: KGHSH, LQKENI. The CDR3 totals 17 residues. The CDR3 loop is CASSRDRMSGANTEAFF. The CDR3 DNA sequence: TGTGCCAGCTCACGCGACCGGATGTCAGGGGCGAACACTGAAGCTTTCTTT. The full variable domain, with the rest looked up from reference TRBV18 and TRBJ1-1, is NAGVMQNPRHLVRRRGQEARLRCSPMKGHSHVYWYRQLPEEGLKFMVYLQKENIIDESGMPKERFSAEFPKEGPSILRIQQVVRGDSAAYFCASSRDRMSGANTEAFFGQGTRLTVV.

This sequence joins TRBV7-2 and TRBJ2-3, with D perhaps matching TRBD1 or TRBD2 (5 bases each). This CDR3 has 13 residues. With 5 bases removed from V and 6 bases from J, the gap between germline ends came to 12 bases. Germline-derived CDR1 and CDR2 are SGHTA and FQGNSA. CDR3: CASSGIWGDTQYF. The CDR3 coding sequence is TGTGCCAGCAGCGGGATCTGGGGGGATACGCAGTATTTT.

This clonotype was observed many times. V gene TRBV7-6 combines with J gene TRBJ1-5, with D possibly being TRBD1 (5 bases). Germline CDR1 is SGHVS and CDR2 is FNYEAQ. The CDR3 extends over 15 amino acids. V was cut by 2 bases and J by 4 bases, with 12 bases left in between. The CDR3 DNA follows: TGTGCCAGCAGCTTATCGTCCGGGACTAATCAGCCCCAGCATTTT. It is translated as CASSLSSGTNQPQHF.

This sequence joins TRBV7-3 and TRBJ2-3; 7 bases are a match to TRBD1. The CDR3 totals 14 residues. The germline V gene encodes CDR1 SGHTA and CDR2 FQGTGA. The V gene end was trimmed by 5 bases and the J gene end by 6 bases; junction bases not matched to a gene: 8. The CDR3 spells CASSLRGRDDTQYF. CDR3 sequence (DNA): TGTGCCAGCAGCCTTAGGGGGCGCGACGATACGCAGTATTTT.

This clonotype was seen repeatedly, ten times or more. The chain is built from TRBV20-1 and TRBJ2-1, with D perhaps being TRBD1 or TRBD2 (5 bases each). Trimming stripped 2 bases from V and 10 bases from J, with 18 bases between. This CDR3 is built from 14 residues. The germline V gene has CDR1 DFQATT and CDR2 SNEGSKA (reference sequence). The CDR3 sequence is CSARPPGPPGEQFF. The CDR3 bases are TGCAGTGCTAGACCTCCGGGACCCCCGGGGGAGCAGTTCTTC.

This clonotype was seen more than once but under ten times. The chain is built from TRBV28 and TRBJ2-2, with no clear D. Germline values: CDR1 MDHEN, CDR2 SYDVKM. The ends were cut back, 2 bases at V and 4 bases at J, with 8 bases in the middle. This CDR3 region has 14 residues. The CDR3 is CASSLGQTTGELFF. CDR3 nucleotide sequence: TGTGCCAGCAGTTTAGGTCAGACCACCGGGGAGCTGTTTTTT.

This clonotype has ten or more counts. CDR3 coding DNA: TGCGCCAGCAGCGACGAGGGGGCGGACTATGGCTACACCTTC. It yields the protein CASSDEGADYGYTF. The V call is TRBV5-1, the J call TRBJ1-2, with 7 positions matching TRBD1. The CDR3 consists of 14 residues. Germline assignment: CDR1 SGHRS and CDR2 YFSETQ. V dropped 4 bases and J dropped 3; count of bases not matched to a gene: 6.

This clonotype was seen at least ten times. The CDR3 DNA reads as TGCGCCAGCAGCCAGCACGACTACGAGCAGTACTTC. Its protein product is CASSQHDYEQYF. This chain links TRBV4-1 with TRBJ2-7; D call uncertain. Germline CDR1 is MGHRA and CDR2 is YSYEKL. V was cut by 3 bases and J by 3 bases, with 6 bases left in between. The CDR3 runs 12 residues.

This chain uses TRBV12-3 or TRBV12-4 with TRBJ2-5; TRBD2 matches 14 bases. The CDR3 has 15 residues. V lost 5 bases, J lost 7 bases, and 6 bases stayed unmatched. The CDR3 bases are TGTGCCAGCAGTCAGGGACTAGCGGGGGCGGGGACCCAGTACTTC. It specifies CASSQGLAGAGTQYF.

This clonotype was detected only a few times. V usage is TRBV5-5 and J usage is TRBJ2-3, with TRBD2 matching over 8 bases. The CDR3 runs to 13 residues. The germline CDR1 and CDR2 sequences are SGHKS and YYEKEE (reference sequence). V lost 4 bases and J lost 5; bases outside the gene matches: 3. The DNA of the CDR3 is TGTGCCAGCAGCGGGACTAGTGGAGATACGCAGTATTTT. Translated: CASSGTSGDTQYF.

This clonotype was seen a handful of times. V is TRBV7-2 and J is TRBJ1-1; unclear D gene. The CDR3 totals 14 residues. Trimming took 2 bases from V and 7 from J, leaving 14 bases between them. Germline CDR1 is SGHTA and CDR2 is FQGNSA. CDR3 sequence reads: CASSLTQGDSEAFF. The CDR3 coding sequence is TGTGCCAGCAGCTTAACACAAGGTGATAGTGAAGCTTTCTTT.

The rearrangement links TRBV5-4 to TRBJ2-3; TRBD1 aligns across 9 bases. Trimming removed 7 bases from V and 4 bases from J; junction bases left unmatched: 7. The CDR3 contains 14 residues. Per the germline V gene, CDR1 is SGHNT and CDR2 is YYREEE (reference sequence). For the CDR3, the DNA is TGTGCCAGCGGAGGGTACAGGGGGCCAGATACGCAGTATTTT. This encodes CASGGYRGPDTQYF. The complete variable domain, with remaining parts taken from reference TRBV5-4 and TRBJ2-3, reads ETGVTQSPTHLIKTRGQQVTLRCSSQSGHNTVSWYQQALGQGPQFIFQYYREEENGRGNFPPRFSGLQFPNYSSELNVNALELDDSALYLCASGGYRGPDTQYFGPGTRLTVL.

The genes are TRBV21-1 and TRBJ2-3; TRBD2 is the table's D call and was not checked against the DNA. TRBV21-1 is shown as a pseudogene. This CDR3 comprises 16 residues. The CDR3 sequence is CASSGRGLKVTDTQYF. In DNA, the CDR3 is TGTGCCAGCAGCGGCCGGGGCCTCAAGGTCACAGATACGCAGTATTTT.

This clonotype was seen at least ten times. CDR3 coding DNA: TGCGCCAGCAGCTTCGGGACGAGGGGGTTGGATGAGCAGTTCTTC. Protein product: CASSFGTRGLDEQFF. The rearrangement links TRBV5-1 to TRBJ2-1; the D gene is possibly TRBD1 (6 bases). CDR1 and CDR2 from the germline V gene are SGHRS and YFSETQ. The CDR3 consists of 15 residues. V was shortened by 2 bases and J by 8 bases, with 17 bases between the two germline ends.

This clonotype was observed at least ten times. This chain connects TRBV20-1 to TRBJ2-1; D is undetermined. V was pared by 2 bases and J by 5 bases, with 13 bases between. The CDR3 is made up of 14 amino acids. Germline-derived CDR1 and CDR2 are DFQATT and SNEGSKA (reference sequence). CDR3 amino acids: CSARSRVENNEQFF. For the CDR3, the DNA is TGCAGTGCTAGATCCCGGGTCGAGAACAATGAGCAGTTCTTC.